The source of this T cell receptor (beta chain) is a study of T cells in Graves' hyperthyroidism and ophthalmopathy. From RNA transcripts, TCR beta CDR3 regions were amplified. The study used the HTBI primer set for a first-round RT-PCR of the TCR CDR3. TCRdb re-called the multiplex PCR reads through MiXCR, storing one row per CDR3 protein. Among about 480,000 distinct CDR3 sequences listed, 14% were seen once. Trimming took 5 bases from V and 6 from J; bases not matched to a gene: 11. The CDR3 covers 16 residues. Germline CDR1 and CDR2: SEHNR and FQNEAQ (reference sequence). This clonotype was seen at least ten times.

Sequences were obtained from blood. The chain uses TRBV7-9 and TRBJ1-2; the match to TRBD1 covers 11 bases. The TCR sequence derives from a woman younger than 35 with Graves' hyperthyroidism. CDR3 sequence: CASSQGQGAQGDGYTF. The DNA for the CDR3 is TGTGCCAGCAGCCAAGGACAGGGGGCCCAAGGGGATGGCTACACCTTC.